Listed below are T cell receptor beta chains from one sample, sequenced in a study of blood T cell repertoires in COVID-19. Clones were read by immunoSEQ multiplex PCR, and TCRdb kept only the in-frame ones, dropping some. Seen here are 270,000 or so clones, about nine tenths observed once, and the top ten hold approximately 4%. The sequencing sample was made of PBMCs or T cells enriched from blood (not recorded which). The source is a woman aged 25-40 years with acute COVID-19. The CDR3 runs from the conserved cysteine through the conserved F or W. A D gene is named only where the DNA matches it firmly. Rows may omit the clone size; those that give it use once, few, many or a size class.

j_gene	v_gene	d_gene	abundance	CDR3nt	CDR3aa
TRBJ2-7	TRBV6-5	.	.	TGTGCCAGCAGTCGAGGGTGGGCATCTCTCAACGAGCAGTACTTC	CASSRGWASLNEQYF
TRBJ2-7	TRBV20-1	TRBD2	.	TGCAGTGCCAGCGGGAGTTACGAGCAGTACTTC	CSASGSYEQYF
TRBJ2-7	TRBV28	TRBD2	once	TGTGCCAGCACTTTAGCGGGAGGAGGCTACGAGCAGTACTTC	CASTLAGGGYEQYF
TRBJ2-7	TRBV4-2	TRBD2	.	TGTGCCAGCAGCCAAGGGACTAGCGGGAGCTCATGGTTAAGCTCCTACGAGCAGTACTTC	CASSQGTSGSSWLSSYEQYF
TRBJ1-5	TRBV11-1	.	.	TGTGCCAGCAGCTTAGGGGGCCCCAATCAGCCCCAGCATTTT	CASSLGGPNQPQHF
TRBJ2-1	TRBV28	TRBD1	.	TGTGCCAGCAGTCCAAGGACAGGGGCGCCGCCGAATGAGCAGTTCTTC	CASSPRTGAPPNEQFF
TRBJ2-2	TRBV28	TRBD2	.	TGTGCCAGCAGTTTCCTAGCGGGAGATCTCACCGGGGAGCTGTTTTTT	CASSFLAGDLTGELFF
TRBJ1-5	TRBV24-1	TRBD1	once	TGTGCCACCAGTGAAAGAGGACAGGGAAATCAGCCCCAGCATTTT	CATSERGQGNQPQHF
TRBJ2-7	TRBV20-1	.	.	TGCAGTTTAGGGACTGTTTACGAGCAGTACTTC	CSLGTVYEQYF
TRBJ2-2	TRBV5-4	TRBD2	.	TGTGCCAGCAGCTTGGCAATAGCGGGAGGCACCGGGGAGCTGTTTTTT	CASSLAIAGGTGELFF
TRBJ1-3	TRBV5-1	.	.	TGCGCCAGCAGCTTGGCGCCAGGGGCTGGAAACACCATATATTTT	CASSLAPGAGNTIYF
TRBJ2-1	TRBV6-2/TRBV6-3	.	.	TGTGCCAGCAGTTACTCGCTCACTCTTTCCTACAATGAGCAGTTCTTC	CASSYSLTLSYNEQFF
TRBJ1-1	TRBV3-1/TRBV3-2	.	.	TGTGCCAGCAGCCAAGATCTGGACAGCCCGTCGTTCTTT	CASSQDLDSPSFF
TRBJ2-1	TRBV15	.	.	TGTGCCACTAGCAGAGATGTTGGCGAGCAGTTCTTC	CATSRDVGEQFF
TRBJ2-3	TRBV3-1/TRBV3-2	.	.	TGTGCCAGCAGCCCTGCTGAGGACTACACAGATACGCAGTATTTT	CASSPAEDYTDTQYF
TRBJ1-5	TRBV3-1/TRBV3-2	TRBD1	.	TGTGCCAGCAGCCAAGGCTGGGACAGCGAATTCAATCAGCCCCAGCATTTT	CASSQGWDSEFNQPQHF
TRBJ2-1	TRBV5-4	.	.	TGTGCCAGCAGCTTGAGAACAGGGAATGAGCAGTTCTTC	CASSLRTGNEQFF
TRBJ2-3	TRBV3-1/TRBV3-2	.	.	TGTGCCAGCGAACAGGGTTCCGCAGATACGCAGTATTTT	CASEQGSADTQYF
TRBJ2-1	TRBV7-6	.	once	TGTGCCAGCAGCTTCGAGGACAATGAGCAGTTCTTC	CASSFEDNEQFF
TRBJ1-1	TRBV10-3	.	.	TGTGCCATACAGGGCTACACTGAAGCTTTCTTT	CAIQGYTEAFF
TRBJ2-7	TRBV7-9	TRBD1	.	TGTGCCAGCAGCGATCCCGGGACAGGGGCCTCTACTTCTGCCTACGAGCAGTACTTC	CASSDPGTGASTSAYEQYF
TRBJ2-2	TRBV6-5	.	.	TGTGCCAGCAGTTTGGGGGCTGGGGAGCTGTTTTTT	CASSLGAGELFF
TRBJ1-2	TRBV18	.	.	TGTGCCAGCTCACCACCTTCCAGTTTTAACTATGGCTACACCTTC	CASSPPSSFNYGYTF
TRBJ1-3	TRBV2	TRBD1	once	TGTGCCAGCAGTGAAGCGCGGTTGGGACAGAGCTCTGGAAACACCATATATTTT	CASSEARLGQSSGNTIYF
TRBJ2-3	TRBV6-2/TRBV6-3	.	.	TGTGCCAGCAGTCCACACAGGGTTTTAGATACGCAGTATTTT	CASSPHRVLDTQYF
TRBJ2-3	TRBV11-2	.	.	TGTGCCAGCAGCTTAGGTTCAGGGCCAGATACGCAGTATTTT	CASSLGSGPDTQYF
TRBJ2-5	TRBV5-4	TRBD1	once	TGTGCCAGCAGCTTACAGGGGATACAAGAGACCCAGTACTTC	CASSLQGIQETQYF
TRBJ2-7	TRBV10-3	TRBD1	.	TGTGCCATCAGGATCGGACAGGAGGCCTACGAGCAGTACTTC	CAIRIGQEAYEQYF
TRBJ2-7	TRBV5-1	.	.	TGCGCCAGCAGCTTGCACGAGGGCTACGAGCAGTACTTC	CASSLHEGYEQYF
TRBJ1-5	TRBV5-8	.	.	TGTGCCAGCACCCGTCCGGGGTTAAGCAATCAGCCCCAGCATTTT	CASTRPGLSNQPQHF
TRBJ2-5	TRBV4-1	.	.	TGCGCCAGCAGCCGCGGGGCCCAAGAGACCCAGTACTTC	CASSRGAQETQYF
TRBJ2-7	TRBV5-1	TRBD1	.	TGCGCCAGCAGTCCTAACACAGGGGGTAGTGAGCAGTACTTC	CASSPNTGGSEQYF
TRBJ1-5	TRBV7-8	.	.	TGTGCCAGCAGCTTAACACTTCAGGCAGGGGAGACGAGCAATCAGCCCCAGCATTTT	CASSLTLQAGETSNQPQHF
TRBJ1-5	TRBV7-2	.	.	TGTGCCAGCAGCTTATCCGTGGCGGGGAATCAGCCCCAGCATTTT	CASSLSVAGNQPQHF
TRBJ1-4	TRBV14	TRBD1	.	TGTGCCAGCAGCCTATCCGGGACAGAACTGTTTTTT	CASSLSGTELFF
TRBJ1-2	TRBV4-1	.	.	TGCGCCAGCAGCCAAGACCGAGTGCGGGGTGGCTACACCTTC	CASSQDRVRGGYTF
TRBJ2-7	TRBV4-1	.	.	TGCGCCAGCAGCCAAGTCGACTTATTTAGCTCCTACGAGCAGTACTTC	CASSQVDLFSSYEQYF
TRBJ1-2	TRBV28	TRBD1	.	TGTGCCAGCAGTCCTCCCCGGGACAGGGATCTCCATGGCTACACCTTC	CASSPPRDRDLHGYTF
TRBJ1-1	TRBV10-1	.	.	TGCGCCTCTGTGGAGACCACTGAAGCTTTCTTT	CASVETTEAFF
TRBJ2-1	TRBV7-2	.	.	TGTGCCAGCAGACTACCGAGCTCCTACAATGAGCAGTTCTTC	CASRLPSSYNEQFF
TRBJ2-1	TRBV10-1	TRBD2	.	TGCGCCAGCAGTGGGTGGGGGAGGGACTCCACCTACAATGAGCAGTTCTTC	CASSGWGRDSTYNEQFF
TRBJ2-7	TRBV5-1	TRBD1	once	TGCGCCAGCAGCTTCGGACAGGGGAGCTCCTACGAGCAGTACTTC	CASSFGQGSSYEQYF
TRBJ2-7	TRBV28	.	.	TGTGCCAGCAGTCCCGGAGGGGGAGGGCCTACCTACGAGCAGTACTTC	CASSPGGGGPTYEQYF
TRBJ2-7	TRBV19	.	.	TGTGCCAGTAGTATCGGGGCAGGGGAGCGCTACGAGCAGTACTTC	CASSIGAGERYEQYF
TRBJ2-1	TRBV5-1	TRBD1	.	TGCGCCAGCAGCCGAGACAGGGGGTACTACAATGAGCAGTTCTTC	CASSRDRGYYNEQFF
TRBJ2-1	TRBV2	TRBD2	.	TGTGCCAGCAGTGAGGGGACTAGTATCGATGAGCAGTTCTTC	CASSEGTSIDEQFF